The 13 T cell receptor beta chains in this list originate from one sample, sequenced in a study of beta chain features in type 1 diabetes. Whole-study findings and limits: In every one of the four CD4+ subsets, TCRB CDR3s were moderately but significantly shorter in Type 1 diabetes patients.

What these receptors recognize is not known. Every isolated RNA sample was fully reverse transcribed, so sequencing captured expressed TCRB transcripts. The repertoire was sequenced with immunoSEQ multiplex PCR; TCRdb's copy has only in-frame clones and lacks some. The sample comprises some 200,000 clones, approximately 16% of which are singletons, and roughly 0.08% rests with the top ten. Sequencing used naive CD4+ T cells from blood. Receptor source: a man in his thirties or forties with type 1 diabetes.

Details on this clone: The identical CDR3 is also encoded by other nucleotide sequences in the sample. This rearrangement joins TRBV29-1 to TRBJ2-7; D gene ambiguous. CDR3 length equals 10 residues. From germline, CDR1 is SQVTM and CDR2 ANQGSEA. Deletions cut 4 bases from V and 4 bases from J, with 5 bases between. The CDR3 DNA sequence: TGCAGCGTTGGGTCGTACGAGCAGTACTTC. Translated: CSVGSYEQYF.

The sample holds a few counts of this clone. V and J are TRBV7-2 and TRBJ1-1; D is unclear. Germline-derived CDR1 and CDR2 are SGHTA and FQGNSA. CDR3 length equals 13 residues. The V gene lost 5 bases and the J gene lost 5 bases, with 12 bases spanning the gap. CDR3 sequence (DNA): TGTGCCAGCAGCCCCATGTCGGGGACTGAAGCTTTCTTT. It is translated as CASSPMSGTEAFF.

This chain links TRBV7-2 with TRBJ2-1, with 8 bases aligning to TRBD1. Germline assignment: CDR1 SGHTA and CDR2 FQGNSA. J gave up 9 bases and V 6 bases, and 4 bases lay outside the gene matches. The CDR3 loop spans 12 amino acids. The CDR3 DNA is TGTGCCAGCAGGGACAGGGCAAGTGAGCAGTTCTTC. Translation gives CASRDRASEQFF. The variable domain in full, with the rest retrieved from reference TRBV7-2 and TRBJ2-1, is GAGVSQSPSNKVTEKGKDVELRCDPISGHTALYWYRQSLGQGLEFLIYFQGNSAPDKSGLPSDRFSAERTGGSVSTLTIQRTQQEDSAVYLCASRDRASEQFFGPGTRLTVL.

The chain couples TRBV9 to TRBJ1-1; 8 positions match TRBD1. Trimming took 4 bases from V and 3 from J; bases not matched to a gene: 11. Germline assignment: CDR1 SGDLS and CDR2 YYNGEE. This CDR3 has 16 amino acids. The CDR3 bases are TGTGCCAGCAGCCCCCAAGGACAGGGCTTAGACACTGAAGCTTTCTTT. The encoded protein is CASSPQGQGLDTEAFF. The full variable domain, completed using reference TRBV9 and TRBJ1-1, is DSGVTQTPKHLITATGQRVTLRCSPRSGDLSVYWYQQSLDQGLQFLIQYYNGEERAKGNILERFSAQQFPDLHSELNLSSLELGDSALYFCASSPQGQGLDTEAFFGQGTRLTVV.

V is TRBV28 and J is TRBJ2-1; no definite D call. V lost 5 bases to trimming and J lost 4 bases, with 12 bases between them. The CDR3 runs 14 residues. Germline CDR1 and CDR2: MDHEN and SYDVKM. The CDR3 loop is CASSETDGYNEQFF. The CDR3 DNA follows: TGTGCCAGCAGTGAGACGGACGGTTACAATGAGCAGTTCTTC.

This clone was seen more than once but under ten times. The chain employs TRBV30 and TRBJ2-3, with a possible D match to TRBD1 (5 bases). V shed 0 bases and J shed 4 bases, with 11 bases lying between them. The germline CDR1 and CDR2 sequences are GTSNPN and SVGIG (reference sequence). This CDR3 spans 14 amino acids. This CDR3 is CAWSVAGSADTQYF. The DNA for the CDR3 is TGTGCCTGGAGTGTGGCAGGGTCGGCAGATACGCAGTATTTT. The variable domain in full, completed from reference TRBV30 and TRBJ2-3, reads SQTIHQWPATLVQPVGSPLSLECTVEGTSNPNLYWYRQAAGRGLQLLFYSVGIGQISSEVPQNLSASRPQDRQFILSSKKLLLSDSGFYLCAWSVAGSADTQYFGPGTRLTVL.

A few counts support this clone. The CDR3 sequence: CASSLMPQETQYF. The CDR3 region has the DNA TGCGCCAGCAGCTTGATGCCCCAAGAGACCCAGTACTTC. V and J are TRBV5-1 and TRBJ2-5; D unresolved. This CDR3 contains 13 residues. The V gene lost 1 base and the J gene lost 1 base, with 5 bases spanning the gap. Germline-derived CDR1 and CDR2 are SGHRS and YFSETQ. The variable domain in full, completed from reference TRBV5-1 and TRBJ2-5, reads KAGVTQTPRYLIKTRGQQVTLSCSPISGHRSVSWYQQTPGQGLQFLFEYFSETQRNKGNFPGRFSGRQFSNSRSEMNVSTLELGDSALYLCASSLMPQETQYFGPGTRLLVL.

This clone has just a few counts. The chain joins TRBV9 to TRBJ2-7, with 7 positions matching TRBD1. Germline V gene data show CDR1 as SGDLS and CDR2 as YYNGEE. Trimming removed 0 bases from V and 2 bases from J; junction bases left unmatched: 5. This CDR3 contains 15 residues. The CDR3 is CASSVGRGTAYEQYF. The CDR3 coding sequence is TGTGCCAGCAGCGTAGGAAGAGGGACAGCCTACGAGCAGTACTTC.

The chain combines TRBV4-1 with TRBJ2-7; 10 bases align to TRBD2. Germline V gene data show CDR1 as MGHRA and CDR2 as YSYEKL. V dropped 1 base and J dropped 3; count of bases not matched to a gene: 3. The CDR3 totals 15 residues. The CDR3 DNA follows: TGCGCCAGCAGCCAAGTAGGGACTAGCGTCTACGAGCAGTACTTC. Its protein is CASSQVGTSVYEQYF.

The table lists this clone with a few counts. The V call is TRBV4-1, the J call TRBJ2-7; D may be TRBD1 (6 bases). Germline V CDR1 and CDR2: MGHRA, YSYEKL. There are 13 residues in the CDR3. V lost 3 bases, J lost 10 bases, and 16 bases lay in between. The CDR3 reads CASSQILGQSQYF. CDR3 in DNA: TGCGCCAGCAGCCAGATATTAGGACAGTCCCAGTACTTC.

This clone was observed a handful of times. The V gene is TRBV29-1, the J gene TRBJ2-7; D uncertain. This CDR3 contains 17 residues. CDR1 is SQVTM, CDR2 ANQGSEA, per germline. Trimming removed 7 bases at V and 2 bases at J, with 27 bases between. The DNA for the CDR3 is TGCAGCGCCAGGACGGGTTCTGACAAGTATAACCCCTACGAGCAGTACTTC. This codes for CSARTGSDKYNPYEQYF.

This CDR3 reads CASSYYGTQYF. The CDR3 nucleotides are TGTGCCAGCAGTTACTATGGGACGCAGTATTTT. This rearrangement joins TRBV2 to TRBJ2-3; no definite D call. The germline V gene encodes CDR1 SNHLY and CDR2 FYNNEI. This CDR3 spans 11 amino acids. The V end lost 5 bases, the J end lost 9 bases, and 9 bases lay between the germline ends. Supplemented by reference TRBV2 and TRBJ2-3, the full variable domain reads EPEVTQTPSHQVTQMGQEVILRCVPISNHLYFYWYRQILGQKVEFLVSFYNNEISEKSEIFDDQFSVERPDGSNFTLKIRSTKLEDSAMYFCASSYYGTQYFGPGTRLTVL.

The chain carries TRBV7-8 and TRBJ2-5, with TRBD2 matching 12 bases. The germline CDR1 and CDR2 sequences are SGHVS and FQNEAQ. V lost 11 bases, J lost 7 bases, and 11 bases stayed unmatched. The CDR3 contains 14 residues. This CDR3 reads CACVRLAGEGTQYF. The DNA for the CDR3 is TGTGCCTGCGTTCGACTAGCGGGAGAGGGGACCCAGTACTTC.